This TCR beta chain appears in the sequencing data of a study of beta chain features in type 1 diabetes (dated by TCRdb to between 2017 and 2018). Concerning the study at large: Mean age, gender distribution, total cell number and subset yield were not different between patients and healthy donors. A total of 107,917,701 sorted cells were examined across all samples, and the number of cells per subset was strongly correlated with RNA yield. In the study, recently diagnosed type 1 diabetes patients and matched healthy donors were compared on the TCRB repertoires of their sorted circulating CD4+ T cell subsets. Regulatory and stem cell-like memory subsets were obtained from only 8 patients and roughly eight healthy donors, while naive and central memory subsets were obtained from all 30 or so donors.

The entire isolated RNA was reverse transcribed using the High Capacity cDNA Reverse Transcription Kit, and thus expressed TCRB transcripts were sequenced. Survey-depth immunoSEQ sequencing was performed on stem cell-like memory T cell samples, with an average of roughly 1 million total reads per sample. Sorted cells were lysed in RLT buffer and RNA was extracted with DNase-treated RNeasy Micro or Mini kits, depending on cell number. To prevent cross-contamination, each cell subset was processed individually, whereas patient and healthy donor samples were processed jointly. Using the immunoSEQ multiplex PCR, TCRB sequences were amplified from cDNA into 87-bp fragments spanning the CDR3 region. Amplicons were sequenced on the Illumina HiSeq platform. The published analysis was carried out like this. Synthetic template baselines were used to correct PCR bias computationally, reads within Hamming distance 2 were collapsed together, and singletons that could not be merged were discarded. By aligning reads against IMGT, V, D and J genes, CDR3 length, and insertions or deletions at six rearrangement sites were assigned. Within each subset, clonotype counts were normalized to sorted cell number, after which true diversity and Gini coefficients were computed with the tcR R package. The overlap coefficient, calculated on TCRB nucleotide sequences, was used to quantify repertoire sharing. Imported from immuneACCESS, the table was reduced by TCRdb to in-frame sequences with V and J called. These copies leave out some clones; in studies compared against another copy, an unresolved V gene accounts for under half, and the cause of the remainder is not known. That table supplies the V and J calls and clone size; D and trimming were determined from the DNA. The sample includes under 20,000 clones, with 50% observed a single time. The ten largest clones capture about 0.45% of the sample.

As to this clone: Its binding antigen is unknown. No much larger clonotype is one base removed from it; base qualities were not supplied.

Via the germline V gene, CDR1 is MGHRA and CDR2 YSYEKL. V and J lose 4 bases and 0 bases, and a span of 14 bases separates them. The CDR3 numbers 16 residues from cysteine through phenylalanine. Only CDR3 DNA is held: 48 bases, read in frame from base 1. From each donor, a single peripheral blood sample of approximately 120 mL on average was drawn into heparinised tubes. Naive, central memory, regulatory and stem cell-like memory CD4+ T cells were sorted on a BD FACSAria II using a panel including CD45RO, CCR7, CD25, CD127, CD95 and CD27. Purity was above 95% for every sorted population. Right away, PBMCs were isolated by Lymphoprep density gradient centrifugation and were stained directly, with no culture step. So that batch effects would be minimized, each experiment stained and sorted samples in pairs, pairing one healthy donor with one patient. Study-wide conclusions, independent of this receptor: Shorter templates might be favored by PCR, yet because patient and control samples were amplified and corrected together, any such skew would affect both groups equally. Sequencing cDNA rather than genomic DNA could over-represent highly expressing activated cells, although activation and CD3 levels did not differ between groups. Naive, central memory and regulatory TCRB repertoires appeared to be more alike among patients than among healthy donors. Because small numbers of individuals were included in the HLA sub-analyses, any influence of HLA type on TCRB rearrangement was left unresolved. At VDJ recombination sites, type 1 diabetes patients had fewer insertions and more deleted nucleotides, which implies abnormalities in thymic rearrangement. Type 1 diabetes patients showed a moderate but significant shortening of TCRB CDR3 length in all four CD4+ subsets.

The chain is made from TRBV4-1 and TRBJ2-3; a tentative D call is TRBD2 (6 bases match). This TCR was sampled from a man younger than 30 in good health. What was sequenced was stem cell memory CD4+ T cells from blood. The sample's cell subset or site label, decoded: stem cell-like memory CD4+ T cells. The bases are TGCGCCAGCAGCCCTTCAGCGGGCCCTAGCACAGATACGCAGTATTTT. Its protein is CASSPSAGPSTDTQYF.